The sequence of this TCR beta chain was determined in a study of T cells in Graves' hyperthyroidism and ophthalmopathy. Points on this clonotype: Antigen: not known.

Trimming removed 1 base from V and 3 bases from J, with 16 bases in between. There are 16 residues in the CDR3. From germline, CDR1 is MGHRA and CDR2 YSYEKL. Authors of the study amplified TCR beta CDR3 regions from RNA transcripts. Primed by the HTBI set, a first-round RT-PCR was run on the TCR CDR3. MiXCR, applied by TCRdb to the multiplex PCR reads, yields one record per CDR3 protein. The sample lists about 420,000 distinct CDR3 sequences, roughly 15% occurring once. Notes on the study in general: Ophthalmopathy was model-predicted a median around 6.1 months pre-onset.

The source of this sequence is a young woman with Graves' hyperthyroidism. This chain links TRBV4-1 with TRBJ2-7; D unclear. The sequencing sample was made of blood. The CDR3 protein is CASSQGSDLTFYEQYF. In nucleotides, the CDR3 is TGCGCCAGCAGCCAAGGGTCGGACCTAACTTTCTACGAGCAGTACTTC.